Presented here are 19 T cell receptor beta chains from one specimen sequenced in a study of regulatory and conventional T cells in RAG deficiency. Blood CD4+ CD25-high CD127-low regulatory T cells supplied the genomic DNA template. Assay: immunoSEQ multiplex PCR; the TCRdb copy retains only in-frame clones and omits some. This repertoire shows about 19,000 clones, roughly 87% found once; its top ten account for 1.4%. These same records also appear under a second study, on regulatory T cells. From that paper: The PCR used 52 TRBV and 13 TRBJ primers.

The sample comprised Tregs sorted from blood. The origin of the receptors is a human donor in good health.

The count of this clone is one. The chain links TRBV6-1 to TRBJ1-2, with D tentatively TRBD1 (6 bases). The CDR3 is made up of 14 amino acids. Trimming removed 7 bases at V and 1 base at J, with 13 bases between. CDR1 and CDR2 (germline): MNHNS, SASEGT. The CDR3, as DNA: TGTGCCAGCATCATAGGGGGAAGTAACTATGGCTACACCTTC. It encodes CASIIGGSNYGYTF.

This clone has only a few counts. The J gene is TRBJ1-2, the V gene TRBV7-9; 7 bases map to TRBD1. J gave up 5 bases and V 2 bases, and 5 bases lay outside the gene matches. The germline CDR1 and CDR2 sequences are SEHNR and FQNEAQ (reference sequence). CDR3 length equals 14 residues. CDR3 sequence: CASSLTGVTYGYTF. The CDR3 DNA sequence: TGTGCCAGCAGCTTAACAGGGGTTACGTATGGCTACACCTTC.

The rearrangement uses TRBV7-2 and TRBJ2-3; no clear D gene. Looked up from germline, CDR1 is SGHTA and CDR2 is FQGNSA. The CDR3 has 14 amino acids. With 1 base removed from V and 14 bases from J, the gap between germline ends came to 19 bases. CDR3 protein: CASSLVGADTHGYF. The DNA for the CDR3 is TGTGCCAGCAGCTTAGTAGGAGCAGATACGCATGGGTATTTT.

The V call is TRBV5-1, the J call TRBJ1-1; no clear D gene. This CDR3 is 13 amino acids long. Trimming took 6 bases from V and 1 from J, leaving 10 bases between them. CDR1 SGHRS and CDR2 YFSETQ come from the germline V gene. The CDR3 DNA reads TGCGCCAGCAAGGCACAGACGAACACTGAAGCTTTCTTT. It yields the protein CASKAQTNTEAFF.

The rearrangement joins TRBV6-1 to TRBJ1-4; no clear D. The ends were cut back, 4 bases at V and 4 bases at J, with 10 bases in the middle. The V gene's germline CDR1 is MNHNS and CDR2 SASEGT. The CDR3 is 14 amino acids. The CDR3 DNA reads TGTGCCAGCAGTGCGAGGCAGTTTAATGAAAAACTGTTTTTT. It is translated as CASSARQFNEKLFF.

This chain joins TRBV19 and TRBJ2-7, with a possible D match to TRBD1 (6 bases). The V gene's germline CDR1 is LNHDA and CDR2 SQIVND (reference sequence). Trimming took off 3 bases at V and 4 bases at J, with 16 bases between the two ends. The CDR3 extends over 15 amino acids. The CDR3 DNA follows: TGTGCCAGTAGTATCCGCCAGGGGATATCTTACGAGCAGTACTTC. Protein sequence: CASSIRQGISYEQYF.

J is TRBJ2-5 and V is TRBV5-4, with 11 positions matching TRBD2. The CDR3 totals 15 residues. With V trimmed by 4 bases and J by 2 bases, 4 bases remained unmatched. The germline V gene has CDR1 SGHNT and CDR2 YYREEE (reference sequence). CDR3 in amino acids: CASSPGTSGQETQYF. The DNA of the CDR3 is TGTGCCAGCAGCCCAGGGACTAGCGGACAAGAGACCCAGTACTTC.

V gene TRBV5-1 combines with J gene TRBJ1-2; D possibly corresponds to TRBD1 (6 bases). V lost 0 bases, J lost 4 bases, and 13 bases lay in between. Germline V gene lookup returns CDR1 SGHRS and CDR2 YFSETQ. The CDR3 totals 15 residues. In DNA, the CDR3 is TGCGCCAGCAGCTTGGGGCAGGGGCTTATCTATGGCTACACCTTC. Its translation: CASSLGQGLIYGYTF.

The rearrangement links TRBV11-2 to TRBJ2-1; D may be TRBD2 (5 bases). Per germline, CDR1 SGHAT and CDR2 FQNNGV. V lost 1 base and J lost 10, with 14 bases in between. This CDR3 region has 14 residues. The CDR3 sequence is CASSLVRGSYEQFF. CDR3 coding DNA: TGTGCCAGCAGCTTAGTCCGGGGATCCTACGAGCAGTTCTTC.

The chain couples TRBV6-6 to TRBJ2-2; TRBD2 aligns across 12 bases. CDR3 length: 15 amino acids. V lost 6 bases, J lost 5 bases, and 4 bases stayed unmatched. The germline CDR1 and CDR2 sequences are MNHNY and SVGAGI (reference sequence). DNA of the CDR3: TGTGCCAGCAGCCAAACTAGCGGGGGGACCGGGGAGCTGTTTTTT. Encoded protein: CASSQTSGGTGELFF.

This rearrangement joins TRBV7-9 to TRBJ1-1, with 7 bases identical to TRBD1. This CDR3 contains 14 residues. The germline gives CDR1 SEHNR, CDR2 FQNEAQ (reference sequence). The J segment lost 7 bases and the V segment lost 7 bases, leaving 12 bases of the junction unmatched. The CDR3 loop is CASTPNRGAFEAFF. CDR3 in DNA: TGTGCCAGCACGCCGAACAGGGGAGCCTTTGAAGCTTTCTTT.

The CDR3 reads CASSQAGAGDSYNEQFF. The CDR3 nucleotides read TGTGCCAGCAGCCAAGCTGGAGCGGGGGACTCCTACAATGAGCAGTTCTTC. This chain joins TRBV4-2 and TRBJ2-1, with 8 bases identical to TRBD2. This CDR3 has 17 residues. Trimming took 1 base from V and 0 from J; bases not matched to a gene: 5. Looked up from germline, CDR1 is LGHNA and CDR2 is YNFKEQ.

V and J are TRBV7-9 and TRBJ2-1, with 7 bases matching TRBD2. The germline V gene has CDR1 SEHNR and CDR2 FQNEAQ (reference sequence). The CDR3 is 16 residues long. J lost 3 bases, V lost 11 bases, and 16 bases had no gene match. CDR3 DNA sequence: TGTGCCTTCGGGGCGGCGGGGCGGGGGTTCTACAATGAGCAGTTCTTC. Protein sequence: CAFGAAGRGFYNEQFF.

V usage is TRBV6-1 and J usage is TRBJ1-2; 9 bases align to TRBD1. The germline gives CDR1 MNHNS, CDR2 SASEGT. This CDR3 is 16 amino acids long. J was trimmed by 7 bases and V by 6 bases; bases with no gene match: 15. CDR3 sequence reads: CASSELTGGRKRGYTF. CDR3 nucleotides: TGTGCCAGCAGCGAACTAACAGGGGGCCGAAAACGTGGCTACACCTTC.

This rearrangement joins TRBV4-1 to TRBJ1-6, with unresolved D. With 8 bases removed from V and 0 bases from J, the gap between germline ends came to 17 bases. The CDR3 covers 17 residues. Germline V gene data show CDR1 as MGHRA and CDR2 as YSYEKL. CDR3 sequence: CASAGWGTSSYNSPLHF. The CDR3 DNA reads TGCGCCAGCGCCGGGTGGGGAACATCCTCCTATAATTCACCCCTCCACTTT.

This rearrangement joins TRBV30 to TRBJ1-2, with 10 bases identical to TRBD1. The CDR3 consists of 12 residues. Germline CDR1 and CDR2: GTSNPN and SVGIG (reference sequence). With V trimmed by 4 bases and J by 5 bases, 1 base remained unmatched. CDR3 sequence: CAWTGQGYGYTF. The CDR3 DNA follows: TGTGCCTGGACGGGACAGGGGTATGGCTACACCTTC.

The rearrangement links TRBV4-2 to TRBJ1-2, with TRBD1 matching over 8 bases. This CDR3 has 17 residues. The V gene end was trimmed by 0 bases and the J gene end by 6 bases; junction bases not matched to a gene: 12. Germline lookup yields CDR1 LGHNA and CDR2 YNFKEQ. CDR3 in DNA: TGTGCCAGCAGCCAAGACATTTCAGGGGGCAGTGGTGATGGCTACACCTTC. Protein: CASSQDISGGSGDGYTF.

In DNA form, the CDR3 reads TGTGCCAGCAGTAGGGGGCTCCATGAGCAGTTCTTC. Translating it yields CASSRGLHEQFF. The genes are TRBV6-1 and TRBJ2-1; TRBD1 aligns across 7 bases. Germline CDR1 MNHNS, CDR2 SASEGT. V trimming: 5 bases; J trimming: 8 bases; junction bases outside the gene matches: 3. CDR3 length equals 12 residues.

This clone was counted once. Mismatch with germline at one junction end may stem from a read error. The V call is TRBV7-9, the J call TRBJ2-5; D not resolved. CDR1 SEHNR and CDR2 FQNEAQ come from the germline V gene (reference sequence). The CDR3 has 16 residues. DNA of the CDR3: TGTGGCAGCAGCTTAGGCCCCACCTCCCAAGAAGAGGCCCAGTACTTC. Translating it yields CGSSLGPTSQEEAQYF.